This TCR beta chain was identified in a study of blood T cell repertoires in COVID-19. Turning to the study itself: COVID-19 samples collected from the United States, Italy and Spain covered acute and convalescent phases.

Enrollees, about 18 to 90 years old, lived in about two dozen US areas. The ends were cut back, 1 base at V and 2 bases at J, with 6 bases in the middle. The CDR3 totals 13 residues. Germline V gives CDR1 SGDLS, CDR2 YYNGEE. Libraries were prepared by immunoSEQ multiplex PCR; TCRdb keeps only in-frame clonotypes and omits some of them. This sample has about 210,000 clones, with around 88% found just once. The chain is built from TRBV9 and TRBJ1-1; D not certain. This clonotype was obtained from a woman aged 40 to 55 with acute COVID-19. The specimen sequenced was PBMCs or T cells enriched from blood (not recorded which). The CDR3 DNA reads TGTGCCAGCAGCGTAAATACAAACACTGAAGCTTTCTTT. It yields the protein CASSVNTNTEAFF.